This T cell receptor (beta chain) is drawn from a study of blood T cell repertoires in COVID-19. Study at large: Collection of acute and convalescent COVID-19 samples took place in the United States, Italy and Spain. Nucleic acid was either cDNA or gDNA, and it came from T cells, B-cell-depleted T cells, or PBMCs.

The CDR3 is 13 residues long. CDR1 is MNHEY, CDR2 SMNVEV, per germline (reference sequence). Trimming pared 3 bases from V and 6 bases from J, leaving 9 bases between. Original handling: Amplification from reference gene primers served as the basis for estimated nucleated cell counts. Produced via immunoSEQ multiplex PCR; TCRdb's table is partial and in-frame only. That table is the source of V, J and clone size, and D and trimming were worked out from the DNA. This sample has under 300,000 clones; approximately 82% occur once, and the top ten carry 5.7%. This chain connects TRBV27 to TRBJ2-1, with D perhaps matching TRBD2 (6 bases). Material for sequencing was peripheral blood. The TCR comes from an elderly man with acute or convalescent COVID-19. CDR3 amino acids: CASSFAGRNEQFF. CDR3 sequence (DNA): TGTGCCAGCAGTTTTGCGGGGCGCAATGAGCAGTTCTTC.